Each of the 20 T cell receptor beta chains below was sequenced from the same sample in a study of blood T cell repertoires in COVID-19. Only in-frame clones appear in the TCRdb table, and some are missing; sequencing was by immunoSEQ multiplex PCR. The data contain over 130,000 clones, roughly 87% of them singletons. Sequenced material: peripheral blood. These receptors originate from a woman aged 55 to 70 with active or convalescent COVID-19.

V and J are TRBV2 and TRBJ1-3; a weak D match, TRBD1 (6 bases). The CDR3 totals 16 residues. Looked up from germline, CDR1 is SNHLY and CDR2 is FYNNEI. V was shortened by 3 bases and J by 2 bases, with 14 bases between the two germline ends. As DNA, the CDR3 is TGTGCCAGCAGTGAGGTGGGACAAATAGCTGGAAACACCATATATTTT. Protein sequence: CASSEVGQIAGNTIYF.

As DNA, the CDR3 is TGTGCCAGCAGACAGGGGGCGTATGGCTACACCTTC. Its translation: CASRQGAYGYTF. This chain uses TRBV28 with TRBJ1-2, with 9 bases aligning to TRBD1. The junction had 1 base not matched to a gene; V was cut back by 6 bases and J by 5 bases. The CDR3 is 12 residues long. Germline CDR1 is MDHEN and CDR2 is SYDVKM.

This clone was recorded only once. The rearrangement links TRBV3-1 (or the pseudogene TRBV3-2) to TRBJ1-5; D perhaps matches TRBD1 (6 bases). The CDR3 has 13 amino acids. Trimming removed 4 bases at V and 5 bases at J, with 9 bases between. Germline V gene data show CDR1 as LGHDT and CDR2 as YNNKEL (reference sequence). This CDR3 reads CASSRPGDQPQHF. Here the CDR3 DNA reads TGTGCCAGCAGCCGTCCAGGGGATCAGCCCCAGCATTTT.

The chain employs TRBV30 and TRBJ1-5; D not certain. V was shortened by 5 bases and J by 0 bases, with 8 bases between the two germline ends. The CDR3 spans 13 residues. Germline V gives CDR1 GTSNPN, CDR2 SVGIG (reference sequence). The CDR3 protein is CAWSGSSNQPQHF. The DNA of the CDR3 is TGTGCCTGGTCCGGGAGTAGCAATCAGCCCCAGCATTTT.

The gene calls are TRBV6-5 and TRBJ1-3; D ambiguous. CDR1 is MNHEY and CDR2 is SVGAGI in the germline V gene. The ends were cut back, 6 bases at V and 0 bases at J, with 12 bases in the middle. CDR3 length: 15 residues. The CDR3 DNA reads as TGTGCCAGCAGACCCACGGGTAACTCTGGAAACACCATATATTTT. It specifies CASRPTGNSGNTIYF.

The rearrangement uses TRBV27 and TRBJ1-4; D might be TRBD1 (5 bases). CDR1 MNHEY and CDR2 SMNVEV come from the germline V gene (reference sequence). CDR3 length: 14 amino acids. Trimming took off 8 bases at V and 3 bases at J, with 13 bases between the two ends. The CDR3 sequence: CASGPGTANEKLFF. DNA of the CDR3: TGTGCCAGCGGTCCCGGGACTGCTAATGAAAAACTGTTTTTT.

The chain joins TRBV7-2 to TRBJ2-3; D is perhaps TRBD1 (5 bases). Germline values: CDR1 SGHTA, CDR2 FQGNSA. The V gene lost 2 bases and the J gene lost 0 bases, with 9 bases spanning the gap. The CDR3 is 15 amino acids. The CDR3 reads CASSLQWGSTDTQYF. CDR3 bases: TGTGCCAGCAGCTTACAGTGGGGCAGCACAGATACGCAGTATTTT.

The genes are TRBV11-2 and TRBJ1-4; D might be TRBD1 (6 bases). The V gene lost 2 bases and the J gene lost 7 bases, with 14 bases spanning the gap. The germline V gene has CDR1 SGHAT and CDR2 FQNNGV. The length of the CDR3 is 15 residues. The CDR3 DNA is TGTGCCAGCAGCTTAAGATCCGGGACATTTGAAAAACTGTTTTTT. Translation gives CASSLRSGTFEKLFF.

The gene calls are TRBV5-6 and TRBJ2-7, with TRBD2 identical over 9 bases. V was pared by 4 bases and J by 6 bases, with 17 bases of the junction left unmatched. Per the germline V gene, CDR1 is SGHDT and CDR2 is YYEEEE. This CDR3 has 17 residues. The CDR3 is CASSAGLSSGVVGEQYF. DNA of the CDR3: TGTGCCAGCAGCGCTGGCCTGTCTAGCGGGGTTGTGGGCGAGCAGTACTTC. Based on the CDR3 plus reference TRBV5-6 and TRBJ2-7, the full variable domain is DAGVTQSPTHLIKTRGQQVTLRCSPKSGHDTVSWYQQALGQGPQFIFQYYEEEERQRGNFPDRFSGHQFPNYSSELNVNALLLGDSALYLCASSAGLSSGVVGEQYFGPGTRLTVT.

As concerns this clone: The same CDR3 also results from other DNA sequences found in this sample. This sequence joins TRBV5-1 and TRBJ2-1; 9 positions agree with TRBD1. With 0 bases clipped from V and 4 bases from J, the junction kept 2 bases outside the gene matches. CDR1 is SGHRS and CDR2 is YFSETQ in the germline V gene. This CDR3 is 15 amino acids long. For the CDR3, the DNA is TGCGCCAGCAGCTTGGAGGGACAGGGATACAATGAGCAGTTCTTC. Translating gives CASSLEGQGYNEQFF. The full variable domain, its missing parts supplied by reference TRBV5-1 and TRBJ2-1, is KAGVTQTPRYLIKTRGQQVTLSCSPISGHRSVSWYQQTPGQGLQFLFEYFSETQRNKGNFPGRFSGRQFSNSRSEMNVSTLELGDSALYLCASSLEGQGYNEQFFGPGTRLTVL.

This chain connects TRBV12-3 or TRBV12-4 to TRBJ1-1; maybe TRBD1 (5 bases). V lost 6 bases, J lost 4 bases, and 9 bases lay in between. This CDR3 has 12 amino acids. The CDR3 bases are TGTGCCAGCAGACAGACAGCCACTGAAGCTTTCTTT. Translating gives CASRQTATEAFF.

The chain employs TRBV30 and TRBJ1-2, with D hard to call. Germline assignment: CDR1 GTSNPN and CDR2 SVGIG (reference sequence). Trimming stripped 0 bases from V and 4 bases from J, with 9 bases between. The CDR3 is made up of 13 amino acids. CDR3 sequence: CAWSVGRGYGYTF. The CDR3 coding sequence is TGTGCCTGGAGTGTAGGAAGAGGCTATGGCTACACCTTC.

This chain links TRBV10-3 with TRBJ2-3; the match to TRBD2 covers 11 bases. CDR3 length: 15 amino acids. Germline V gene sequence: CDR1 ENHRY, CDR2 SYGVKD. V trimming: 10 bases; J trimming: 6 bases; junction bases outside the gene matches: 12. This chain's CDR3 is CASRGIAGGKDTQYF. CDR3 in DNA: TGTGCCAGCCGAGGTATAGCGGGGGGGAAGGATACGCAGTATTTT.

This rearrangement joins TRBV6-4 to TRBJ2-7; possibly TRBD1 for D (5 bases). V shed 2 bases and J shed 1 base, with 15 bases lying between them. The CDR3 length is 16 residues. CDR1 is MRHNA, CDR2 SNTAGT, per germline. This CDR3 is CASSDLGDRQSYEQYF. CDR3 in DNA: TGTGCCAGCAGTGACCTCGGAGACAGACAGTCCTACGAGCAGTACTTC.

The genes are TRBV5-3 and TRBJ2-3, with D possibly TRBD2 on 6 matching bases. TRBV5-3 is labeled an ORF, and its function is uncertain. The CDR3 loop spans 19 amino acids. V was shortened by 4 bases and J by 1 base, with 25 bases between the two germline ends. CDR3 sequence: CARSGGLPFDGSRTDTQYF. The DNA of the CDR3 is TGTGCCAGAAGCGGGGGACTTCCTTTCGACGGCTCACGCACAGATACGCAGTATTTT.

V is TRBV19 and J is TRBJ1-2, with unresolved D. The germline CDR1 and CDR2 sequences are LNHDA and SQIVND (reference sequence). Trimming removed 4 bases at V and 4 bases at J, with 13 bases between. The length of the CDR3 is 14 residues. DNA of the CDR3: TGTGCCAGTAGTAGGCAGACGTCAGGCTATGGCTACACCTTC. Translated, it gives CASSRQTSGYGYTF.

This chain joins TRBV27 and TRBJ1-2, with 9 bases identical to TRBD1. The CDR3 has 15 amino acids. Trimming cost V 5 bases and J 7 bases; bases outside gene matches: 11. Germline V gene data show CDR1 as MNHEY and CDR2 as SMNVEV (reference sequence). CDR3 DNA sequence: TGTGCCAGCAGTCCCCTAGGAAGGACAGGGGTTGGCTACACCTTC. Amino acids: CASSPLGRTGVGYTF.

V is TRBV12-3 or TRBV12-4 and J is TRBJ2-7; D gene ambiguous. The V end lost 2 bases, the J end lost 6 bases, and 8 bases lay between the germline ends. The length of the CDR3 is 12 residues. The CDR3 nucleotides read TGTGCCAGCAGTTTATCGAGGTTCGAGCAGTACTTC. Protein sequence: CASSLSRFEQYF.

The rearrangement uses TRBV29-1 and TRBJ1-3; D is perhaps TRBD1 (6 bases). The CDR3 is made up of 14 amino acids. Germline V CDR1 and CDR2: SQVTM, ANQGSEA. Trimming pared 5 bases from V and 0 bases from J, leaving 11 bases between. The CDR3 DNA reads as TGCAGCGTTAATACAGGGAGCTCTGGAAACACCATATATTTT. It encodes CSVNTGSSGNTIYF.

This chain connects TRBV10-3 to TRBJ1-4; 7 bases align to TRBD1. With V trimmed by 11 bases and J by 0 bases, 3 bases remained unmatched. Germline CDR1 reads ENHRY; CDR2 reads SYGVKD. The CDR3 is 13 amino acids. CDR3: CASGGATNEKLFF. The CDR3, as DNA: TGTGCCTCAGGGGGTGCAACTAATGAAAAACTGTTTTTT.